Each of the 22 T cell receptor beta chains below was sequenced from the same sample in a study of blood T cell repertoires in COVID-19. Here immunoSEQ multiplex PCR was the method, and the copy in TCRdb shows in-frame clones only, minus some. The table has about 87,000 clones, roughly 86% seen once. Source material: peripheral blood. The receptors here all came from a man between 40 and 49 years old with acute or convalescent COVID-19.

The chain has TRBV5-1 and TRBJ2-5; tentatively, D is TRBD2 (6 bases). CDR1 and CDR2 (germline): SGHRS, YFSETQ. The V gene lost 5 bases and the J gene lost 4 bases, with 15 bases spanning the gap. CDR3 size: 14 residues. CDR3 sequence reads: CASRPSALVETQYF. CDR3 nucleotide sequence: TGCGCCAGCAGGCCTAGCGCCCTCGTAGAGACCCAGTACTTC.

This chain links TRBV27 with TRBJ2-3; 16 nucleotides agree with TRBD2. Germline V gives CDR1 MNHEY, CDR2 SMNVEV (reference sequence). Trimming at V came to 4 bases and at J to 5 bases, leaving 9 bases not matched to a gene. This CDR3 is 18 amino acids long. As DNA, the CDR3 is TGTGCCAGCAGTTCCGCCGGGACTAGCGGGAGGGTGATAGATACGCAGTATTTT. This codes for CASSSAGTSGRVIDTQYF.

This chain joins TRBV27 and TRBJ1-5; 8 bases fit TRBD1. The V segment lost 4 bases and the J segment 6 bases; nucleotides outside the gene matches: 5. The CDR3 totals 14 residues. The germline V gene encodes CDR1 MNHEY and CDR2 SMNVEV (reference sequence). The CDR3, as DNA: TGTGCCAGCAGTTCCTCAGGGGGCGGTCAGCCCCAGCATTTT. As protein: CASSSSGGGQPQHF.

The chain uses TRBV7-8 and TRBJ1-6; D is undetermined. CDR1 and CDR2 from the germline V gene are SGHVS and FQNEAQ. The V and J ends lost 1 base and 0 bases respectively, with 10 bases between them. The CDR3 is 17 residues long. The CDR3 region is CASSLELGSSYNSPLHF. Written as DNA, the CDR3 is TGTGCCAGCAGCTTAGAGCTGGGGAGCTCCTATAATTCACCCCTCCACTTT. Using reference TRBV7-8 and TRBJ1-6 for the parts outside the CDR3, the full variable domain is GAGVSQSPRYKVAKRGQDVALRCDPISGHVSLFWYQQALGQGPEFLTYFQNEAQLDKSGLPSDRFFAERPEGSVSTLKIQRTQQEDSAVYLCASSLELGSSYNSPLHFGNGTRLTVT.

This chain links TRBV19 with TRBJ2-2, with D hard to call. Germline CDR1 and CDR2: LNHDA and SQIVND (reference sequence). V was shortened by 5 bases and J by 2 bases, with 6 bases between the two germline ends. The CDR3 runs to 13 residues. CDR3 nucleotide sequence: TGTGCCAGTAGTCTTAGAAACACCGGGGAGCTGTTTTTT. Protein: CASSLRNTGELFF.

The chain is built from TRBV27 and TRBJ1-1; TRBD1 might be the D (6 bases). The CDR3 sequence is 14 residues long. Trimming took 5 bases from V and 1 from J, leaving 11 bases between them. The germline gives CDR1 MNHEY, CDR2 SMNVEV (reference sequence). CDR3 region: CASSPQGRNTEAFF. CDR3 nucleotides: TGTGCCAGCAGTCCTCAGGGGCGGAACACTGAAGCTTTCTTT.

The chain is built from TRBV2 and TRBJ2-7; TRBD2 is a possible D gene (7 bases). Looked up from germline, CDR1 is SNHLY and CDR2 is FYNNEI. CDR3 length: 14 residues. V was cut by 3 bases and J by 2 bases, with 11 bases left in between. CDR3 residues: CASSEGGATYEQYF. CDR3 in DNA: TGTGCCAGCAGTGAGGGGGGGGCCACCTACGAGCAGTACTTC.

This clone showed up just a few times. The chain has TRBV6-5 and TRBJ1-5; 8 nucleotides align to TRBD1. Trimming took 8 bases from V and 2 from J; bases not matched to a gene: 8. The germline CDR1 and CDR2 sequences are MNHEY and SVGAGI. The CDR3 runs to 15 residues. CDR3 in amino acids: CASGLTGEGNQPQHF. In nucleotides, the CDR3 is TGTGCCAGCGGACTGACAGGGGAAGGCAATCAGCCCCAGCATTTT.

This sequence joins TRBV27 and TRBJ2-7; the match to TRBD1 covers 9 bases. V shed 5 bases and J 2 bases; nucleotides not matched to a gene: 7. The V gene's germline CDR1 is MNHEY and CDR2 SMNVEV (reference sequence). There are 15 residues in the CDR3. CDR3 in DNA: TGTGCCAGCAGTCCTACCGGGACAGGGACCTACGAGCAGTACTTC. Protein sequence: CASSPTGTGTYEQYF.

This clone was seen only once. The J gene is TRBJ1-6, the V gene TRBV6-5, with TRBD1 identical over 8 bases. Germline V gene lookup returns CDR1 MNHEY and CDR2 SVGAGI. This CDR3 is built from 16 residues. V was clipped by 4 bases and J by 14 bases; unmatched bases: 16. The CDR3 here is CASSFLPGQGGVTLHF. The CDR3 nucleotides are TGTGCCAGCAGTTTCCTCCCCGGACAGGGAGGAGTAACCCTCCACTTT.

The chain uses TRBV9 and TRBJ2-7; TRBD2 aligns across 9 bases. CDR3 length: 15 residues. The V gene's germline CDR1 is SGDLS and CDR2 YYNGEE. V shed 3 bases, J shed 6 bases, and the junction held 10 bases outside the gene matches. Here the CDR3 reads CASSAPERGVFEQYF. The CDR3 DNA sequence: TGTGCCAGCAGCGCCCCGGAGCGGGGGGTATTCGAGCAGTACTTC.

For the CDR3, the DNA is TGCGCCAGCAGCTTGGGGGCTAGCACAGATACGCAGTATTTT. Translated: CASSLGASTDTQYF. This chain joins TRBV5-1 and TRBJ2-3; D uncertain. The V gene's germline CDR1 is SGHRS and CDR2 YFSETQ. V dropped 0 bases and J dropped 0 bases, with 5 bases sitting between them. The CDR3 loop spans 14 amino acids.

As DNA, the CDR3 is TGTGCCAGCAGCCTACGATCGACAGGGGTGAGCTCTGGAAACACCATATATTTT. Its protein is CASSLRSTGVSSGNTIYF. The chain employs TRBV5-4 and TRBJ1-3, with 8 nucleotides matching TRBD1. This CDR3 has 18 amino acids. J gave up 0 bases and V 4 bases, and 12 bases lay outside the gene matches. CDR1 and CDR2 (germline): SGHNT, YYREEE (reference sequence).

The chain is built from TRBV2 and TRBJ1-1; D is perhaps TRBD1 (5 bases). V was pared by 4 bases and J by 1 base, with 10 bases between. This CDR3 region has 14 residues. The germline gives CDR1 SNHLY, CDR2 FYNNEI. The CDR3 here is CASSGTLGNTEAFF. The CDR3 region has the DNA TGTGCCAGCAGTGGGACACTCGGGAACACTGAAGCTTTCTTT.

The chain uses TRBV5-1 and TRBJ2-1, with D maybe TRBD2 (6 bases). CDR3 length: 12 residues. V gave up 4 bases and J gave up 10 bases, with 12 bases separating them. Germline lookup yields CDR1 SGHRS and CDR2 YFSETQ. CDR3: CASSPELAEQFF. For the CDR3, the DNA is TGCGCCAGCAGCCCCGAGCTAGCGGAGCAGTTCTTC.

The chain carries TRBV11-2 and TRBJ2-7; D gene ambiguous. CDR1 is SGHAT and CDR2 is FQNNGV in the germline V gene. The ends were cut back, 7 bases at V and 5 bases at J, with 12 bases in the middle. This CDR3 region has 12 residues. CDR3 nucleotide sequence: TGTGCCAGCAAGGCAGGTATCCACGAGCAGTACTTC. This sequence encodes CASKAGIHEQYF.

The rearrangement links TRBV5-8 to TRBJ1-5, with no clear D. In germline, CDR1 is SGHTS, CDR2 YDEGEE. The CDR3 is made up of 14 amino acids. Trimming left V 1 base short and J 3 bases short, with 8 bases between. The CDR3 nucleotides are TGTGCCAGCAGCTTGAGGAGGTTCAATCAGCCCCAGCATTTT. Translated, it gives CASSLRRFNQPQHF.

The CDR3 DNA reads as TGTGCCAGCAGTAAATCAGGACTAGCGGGAGGGCGTTACAATGAGCAGTTCTTC. This encodes CASSKSGLAGGRYNEQFF. The chain recombines TRBV27 with TRBJ2-1, with 15 bases aligning to TRBD2. V was pared by 5 bases and J by 4 bases, with 9 bases of the junction left unmatched. The CDR3 covers 18 residues. Germline-derived CDR1 and CDR2 are MNHEY and SMNVEV (reference sequence).

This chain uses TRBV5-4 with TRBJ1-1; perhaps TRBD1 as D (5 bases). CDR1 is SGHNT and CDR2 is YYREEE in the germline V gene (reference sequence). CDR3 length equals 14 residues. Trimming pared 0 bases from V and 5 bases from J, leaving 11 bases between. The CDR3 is CASSLVGEGTEAFF. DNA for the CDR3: TGTGCCAGCAGCTTGGTGGGGGAGGGGACTGAAGCTTTCTTT.

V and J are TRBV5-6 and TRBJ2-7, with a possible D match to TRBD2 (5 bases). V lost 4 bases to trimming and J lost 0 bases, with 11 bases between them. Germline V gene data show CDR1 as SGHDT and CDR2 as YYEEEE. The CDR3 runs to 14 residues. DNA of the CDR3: TGTGCCAGCAGCCATACCACTAGCTCCTACGAGCAGTACTTC. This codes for CASSHTTSSYEQYF.

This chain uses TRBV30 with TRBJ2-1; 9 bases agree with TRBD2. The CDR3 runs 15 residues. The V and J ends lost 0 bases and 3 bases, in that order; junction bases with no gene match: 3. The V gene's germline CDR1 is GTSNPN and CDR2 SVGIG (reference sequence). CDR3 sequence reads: CAWSVSGGRYNEQFF. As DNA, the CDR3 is TGTGCCTGGAGTGTTAGCGGGGGCCGCTACAATGAGCAGTTCTTC.

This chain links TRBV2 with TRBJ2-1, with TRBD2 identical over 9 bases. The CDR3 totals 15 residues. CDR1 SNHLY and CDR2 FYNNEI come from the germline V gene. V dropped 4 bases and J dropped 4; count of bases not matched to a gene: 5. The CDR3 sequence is CASSGGSGGYNEQFF. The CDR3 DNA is TGTGCCAGCAGTGGAGGGAGCGGGGGGTACAATGAGCAGTTCTTC.